These 7 T cell receptor beta chains share one sample of origin, sequenced in a study of preoperative IRX-2 immunotherapy in early breast cancer. Treatment here: preoperative locoregional IRX-2 cytokine immunotherapy. The data were produced by immunoSEQ multiplex PCR, yet TCRdb's version contains in-frame clones alone and is incomplete. The sample includes tens of thousands of clones, roughly 77% of them seen just once. This specimen consisted of lymph node tissue, obtained after IRX-2 immunotherapy. All receptors derive from a human donor with breast cancer.

The chain combines TRBV28 with TRBJ1-1; D not certain. The CDR3 sequence is 13 residues long. Germline lookup yields CDR1 MDHEN and CDR2 SYDVKM. Trimming took 2 bases from V and 6 from J, leaving 10 bases between them. This CDR3 is CASSLVKAAEAFF. The CDR3 DNA sequence: TGTGCCAGCAGTTTAGTAAAGGCGGCTGAAGCTTTCTTT.

The chain employs TRBV19 and TRBJ2-7; D gene ambiguous. Trimming removed 5 bases from V and 7 bases from J, with 15 bases in between. The CDR3 spans 13 residues. The V gene's germline CDR1 is LNHDA and CDR2 SQIVND (reference sequence). The CDR3 sequence: CASSPGPSTEQYF. CDR3 bases: TGTGCCAGTAGTCCCGGGCCCTCTACGGAGCAGTACTTC.

This clone was observed a handful of times. The rearrangement joins TRBV14 to TRBJ1-4; possibly TRBD1 for D (6 bases). Germline assignment: CDR1 SGHDN and CDR2 FVKESK. V gave up 2 bases and J gave up 2 bases, with 12 bases separating them. The CDR3 is 16 amino acids. The CDR3: CASSQRGGRTNEKLFF. The CDR3 DNA sequence: TGTGCCAGCAGCCAAAGAGGGGGAAGGACTAATGAAAAACTGTTTTTT.

The table lists this clone with a few counts. This sequence joins TRBV19 and TRBJ2-1, with D unresolved. Germline V gene sequence: CDR1 LNHDA, CDR2 SQIVND (reference sequence). Trimming pared 6 bases from V and 5 bases from J, leaving 8 bases between. CDR3 length equals 12 residues. CDR3 nucleotides: TGTGCCAGTAGCGACTGGAACAATGAGCAGTTCTTC. Residues: CASSDWNNEQFF.

The chain links TRBV11-3 to TRBJ1-6; tentatively, D is TRBD1 (5 bases). The CDR3 covers 16 residues. Trimming stripped 4 bases from V and 1 base from J, with 11 bases between. The germline CDR1 and CDR2 sequences are SGHNT and YENEEA. The CDR3, as DNA: TGTGCCAGCAGCTGGGGCGTAGGGTCCTATAATTCACCCCTCCACTTT. Translating it yields CASSWGVGSYNSPLHF.

CDR3 protein: CASSLQPSGGFEQFF. The CDR3 coding sequence is TGTGCCAGCAGCCTCCAGCCTAGCGGGGGGTTTGAGCAGTTCTTC. The chain links TRBV11-3 to TRBJ2-1; 11 nucleotides align to TRBD2. Trimming cost V 5 bases and J 9 bases; bases outside gene matches: 9. The CDR3 has 15 residues. The V gene's germline CDR1 is SGHNT and CDR2 YENEEA.

The V gene is TRBV11-3, the J gene TRBJ2-7; 7 nucleotides align to TRBD1. J lost 0 bases, V lost 3 bases, and 8 bases had no gene match. Germline V gene data show CDR1 as SGHNT and CDR2 as YENEEA. There are 16 residues in the CDR3. This CDR3 is CASSLVRPGGSYEQYV. In nucleotides, the CDR3 is TGTGCCAGCAGCTTGGTTCGCCCAGGGGGCTCCTACGAGCAGTACGTC.